This T cell receptor (beta chain) was sequenced for a study of cytomegalovirus exposure and HLA in healthy donors. In the study overall: The study's early data release held about 85 million unique TCRs from HLA-typed donors.

In the case of this clone: Its specificity is unknown.

Overall study results and limits: A likely sequencing artifact accounted for one observed cluster of highly shared sequence variants.

This CDR3 region has 14 residues. Per germline, CDR1 SGHVS and CDR2 FNYEAQ. Trimming took 2 bases from V and 4 from J, leaving 11 bases between them. The PCR ran on 60 Vbeta and 13 Jbeta primers. Sequencing was performed with immunoSEQ multiplex PCR; in TCRdb, only in-frame clones are kept and a portion is missing. The sample lists about 160,000 clones; around three quarters were seen once. This TCR was sampled from a man aged 30-40 years in good health and CMV-seropositive. The chain uses TRBV7-6 and TRBJ2-5; D remains ambiguous. The material sequenced was PBMCs. CDR3 sequence: CASSLNSLAETQYF. Here the CDR3 DNA reads TGTGCCAGCAGCTTAAATTCATTAGCAGAGACCCAGTACTTC.